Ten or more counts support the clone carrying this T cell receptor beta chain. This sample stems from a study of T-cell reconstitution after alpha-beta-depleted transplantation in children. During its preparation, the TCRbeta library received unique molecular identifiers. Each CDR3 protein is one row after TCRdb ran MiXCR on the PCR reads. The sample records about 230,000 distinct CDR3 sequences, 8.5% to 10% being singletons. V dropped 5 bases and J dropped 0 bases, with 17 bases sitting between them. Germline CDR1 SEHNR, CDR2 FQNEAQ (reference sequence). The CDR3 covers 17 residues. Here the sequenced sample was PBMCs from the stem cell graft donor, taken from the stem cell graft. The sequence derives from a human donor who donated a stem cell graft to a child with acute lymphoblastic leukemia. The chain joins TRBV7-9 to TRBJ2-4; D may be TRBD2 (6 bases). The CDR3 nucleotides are TGTGCCAGCAGCCCTAGCGAGGGCAAGCTAGCCAAAAACATTCAGTACTTC. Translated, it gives CASSPSEGKLAKNIQYF.